This passage covers 15 T cell receptor beta chains from one sample sequenced in a study of T cell repertoires in cytomegalovirus infection. No antigen has been identified for these receptors. TCRdb re-called the reads with MiXCR, one entry per CDR3 protein. Counted here are more than 95,000 distinct CDR3 sequences, over 30% occurring once; the ten biggest clones make up under 65%. Specimen: CD8+ T cells from cultured PBMCs, collected from culture after CMV antigen stimulation. The receptors shown here come from a human donor in good health (CMV status not recorded). Some clones in this sample may be carry-over from other donors' samples.

This clonotype was seen more than once but under ten times. The V gene is TRBV7-2, the J gene TRBJ2-3, with TRBD1 matching over 9 bases. The V gene's germline CDR1 is SGHTA and CDR2 FQGNSA. The CDR3 consists of 15 residues. Trimming took 0 bases from V and 5 from J; bases not matched to a gene: 3. For the CDR3, the DNA is TGTGCCAGCAGCTTAGCAGGACAGGGGTTAGATACGCAGTATTTT. This codes for CASSLAGQGLDTQYF.

This clonotype was seen many times. The chain joins TRBV12-3 or TRBV12-4 to TRBJ1-6, with 9 bases matching TRBD1. The CDR3 runs 18 residues. With V trimmed by 5 bases and J by 6 bases, 14 bases remained unmatched. This CDR3 is CASSPAGQGIVANSPLHF. As DNA, the CDR3 is TGTGCCAGCAGTCCTGCGGGACAGGGAATAGTTGCTAATTCACCCCTCCACTTT.

This clonotype was seen repeatedly, ten times or more. This chain connects TRBV7-6 to TRBJ2-7, with D perhaps matching TRBD2 (6 bases). Trimming removed 3 bases from V and 0 bases from J, with 9 bases in between. The CDR3 is 14 amino acids. In germline, CDR1 is SGHVS, CDR2 FNYEAQ. The CDR3 protein is CASSLEGNSYEQYF. The CDR3 coding sequence is TGTGCCAGCAGCTTGGAGGGAAACTCCTACGAGCAGTACTTC.

The chain has TRBV7-6 and TRBJ2-1; the D gene is possibly TRBD1 (6 bases). This CDR3 region has 16 residues. The germline V gene has CDR1 SGHVS and CDR2 FNYEAQ. V was trimmed by 4 bases and J by 0 bases, leaving 13 bases between them. CDR3 nucleotides: TGTGCCAGCAGCTCGCCGACAGGAAACTCCTACAATGAGCAGTTCTTC. As protein: CASSSPTGNSYNEQFF.

J is TRBJ1-1 and V is TRBV9; possible D gene TRBD1, 6 bases. The CDR3 loop spans 15 amino acids. The V end lost 4 bases, the J end lost 5 bases, and 18 bases lay between the germline ends. Germline V lookup: CDR1 SGDLS, CDR2 YYNGEE. CDR3 in amino acids: CASSPRGGRSTEAFF. The CDR3, as DNA: TGTGCCAGCAGCCCCCGCGGGGGCAGAAGTACTGAAGCTTTCTTT.

The genes are TRBV28 and TRBJ1-2, with D maybe TRBD1 (6 bases). With 3 bases removed from V and 7 bases from J, the gap between germline ends came to 9 bases. Germline CDR1 reads MDHEN; CDR2 reads SYDVKM. The CDR3 loop spans 12 amino acids. The CDR3 spells CASSFGQPGYTF. The CDR3 DNA reads as TGTGCCAGCAGTTTTGGACAGCCTGGCTACACCTTC.

This clonotype occurred many times. The J gene is TRBJ2-3, the V gene TRBV7-2; 7 positions agree with TRBD1. The V segment lost 4 bases and the J segment 0 bases; nucleotides outside the gene matches: 10. CDR3 size: 17 residues. Germline-derived CDR1 and CDR2 are SGHTA and FQGNSA. CDR3 loop: CASSSRNRGSSTDTQYF. CDR3 sequence (DNA): TGTGCCAGCAGCTCTAGGAACAGGGGCAGTAGCACAGATACGCAGTATTTT.

This clonotype was counted many times. The J gene is TRBJ1-1, the V gene TRBV18; D not resolved. The V gene lost 3 bases and the J gene lost 5 bases, with 4 bases spanning the gap. The CDR3 consists of 11 residues. The germline gives CDR1 KGHSH, CDR2 LQKENI. The CDR3 DNA reads TGTGCCAGCTCACCTGGGACTGAAGCTTTCTTT. Its protein product is CASSPGTEAFF.

This chain links TRBV7-9 with TRBJ2-7, with D tentatively TRBD1 (6 bases). With 5 bases removed from V and 3 bases from J, the gap between germline ends came to 11 bases. The CDR3 consists of 13 residues. Germline V CDR1 and CDR2: SEHNR, FQNEAQ (reference sequence). The CDR3 DNA reads as TGTGCCAGCAGCCTGCCGGGACACTACGAGCAGTACTTC. Translation: CASSLPGHYEQYF.

Comment on this clonotype: Since a much larger clone is just one base distant, this may be a read error. The chain links TRBV27 to TRBJ2-7; TRBD1 might be the D (6 bases). CDR1 and CDR2 (germline): MNHEY, SMNVEV (reference sequence). This CDR3 is built from 13 residues. With 3 bases removed from V and 6 bases from J, the gap between germline ends came to 12 bases. CDR3 DNA: TGTGCCAGCAGTTTTGGACAGAACACCGAGCAGTACTTC. This gives the protein CASSFGQNTEQYF.

This clonotype has just a few counts. The V gene is TRBV4-1, the J gene TRBJ2-7, with a weak D call TRBD2 (6 bases). Trimming removed 4 bases at V and 3 bases at J, with 16 bases between. Germline V CDR1 and CDR2: MGHRA, YSYEKL. The CDR3 extends over 15 amino acids. The DNA of the CDR3 is TGCGCCAGCAGCCGTGCTCTCCAGGGACTCTACGAGCAGTACTTC. This encodes CASSRALQGLYEQYF.

The V and J genes are TRBV6-1 and TRBJ2-4; possibly TRBD1 for D (6 bases). Per the germline V gene, CDR1 is MNHNS and CDR2 is SASEGT. The ends were cut back, 6 bases at V and 10 bases at J, with 22 bases in the middle. The CDR3 has 15 residues. The CDR3 protein is CASSQQQGLIAIQYF. CDR3 DNA sequence: TGTGCCAGCAGCCAGCAACAGGGTTTGATAGCAATTCAGTACTTC.

Regarding this clonotype: One end of the junction does not line up with germline, which may come from a read error. The rearrangement links TRBV4-1 to TRBJ2-7; the D gene is possibly TRBD1 (5 bases). The germline CDR1 and CDR2 sequences are MGHRA and YSYEKL. This CDR3 is 16 amino acids long. This CDR3 reads CASSQGPLTASDEQYF. CDR3 bases: TGCGCCAGCAGCCAAGGACCTTTGACAGCCTCCGACGAGCAGTACTTC.

V gene TRBV12-3 or TRBV12-4 combines with J gene TRBJ2-5; TRBD2 is a possible D gene (7 bases). This CDR3 is 13 amino acids long. The V and J ends lost 6 bases and 3 bases respectively, with 11 bases between them. The CDR3 sequence is CASSRGGEETQYF. For the CDR3, the DNA is TGTGCCAGCAGCAGGGGAGGGGAAGAGACCCAGTACTTC.

This clonotype was observed a handful of times. The chain links TRBV7-2 to TRBJ2-3; the match to TRBD2 covers 9 bases. The germline V gene encodes CDR1 SGHTA and CDR2 FQGNSA. CDR3 length: 14 residues. Trimming took 5 bases from V and 4 from J; bases not matched to a gene: 4. The CDR3 loop reads CASSLLAGPDTQYF. CDR3 in DNA: TGTGCCAGCAGCCTGCTAGCGGGGCCAGATACGCAGTATTTT.